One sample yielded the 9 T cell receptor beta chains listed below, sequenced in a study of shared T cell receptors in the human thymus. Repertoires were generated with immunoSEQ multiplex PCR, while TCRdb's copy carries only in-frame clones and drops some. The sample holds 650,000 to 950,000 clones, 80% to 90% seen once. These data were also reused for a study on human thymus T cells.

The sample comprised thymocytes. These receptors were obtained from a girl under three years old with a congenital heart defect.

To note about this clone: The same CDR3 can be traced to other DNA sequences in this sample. The CDR3: CASSGEGTGTNEKLFF. The DNA of the CDR3 is TGTGCCAGCAGTGGGGAGGGAACAGGAACCAATGAAAAACTGTTTTTT. The V call is TRBV6-1, the J call TRBJ1-4; D perhaps matches TRBD1 (5 bases). V shed 4 bases and J shed 5 bases, with 17 bases lying between them. Germline CDR1 reads MNHNS; CDR2 reads SASEGT. This CDR3 spans 16 amino acids.

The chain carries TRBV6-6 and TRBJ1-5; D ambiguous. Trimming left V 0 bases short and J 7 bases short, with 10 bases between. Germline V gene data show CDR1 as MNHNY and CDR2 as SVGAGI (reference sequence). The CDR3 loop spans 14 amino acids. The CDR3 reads CASSYSPSGQPQHF. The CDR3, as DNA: TGTGCCAGCAGTTACTCTCCTAGTGGGCAGCCCCAGCATTTT.

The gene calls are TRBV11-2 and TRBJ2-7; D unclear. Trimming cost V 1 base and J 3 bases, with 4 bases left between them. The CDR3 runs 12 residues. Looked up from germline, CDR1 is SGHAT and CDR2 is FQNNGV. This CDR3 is CASSLVNYEQYF. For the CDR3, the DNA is TGTGCCAGCAGCTTAGTTAACTACGAGCAGTACTTC.

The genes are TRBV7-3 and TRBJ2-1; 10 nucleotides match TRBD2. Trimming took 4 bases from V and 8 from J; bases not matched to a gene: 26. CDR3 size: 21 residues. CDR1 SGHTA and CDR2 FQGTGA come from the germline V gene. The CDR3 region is CASSSLTLGASGGGEVHEQFF. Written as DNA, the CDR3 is TGTGCCAGCAGCTCCCTTACTCTTGGTGCTAGCGGGGGCGGTGAGGTGCATGAGCAGTTCTTC.

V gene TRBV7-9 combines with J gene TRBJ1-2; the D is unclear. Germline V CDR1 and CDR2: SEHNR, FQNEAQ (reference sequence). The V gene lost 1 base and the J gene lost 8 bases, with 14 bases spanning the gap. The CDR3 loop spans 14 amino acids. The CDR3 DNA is TGTGCCAGCAGCTTAGGGCGGGGAACGGACGGCTACACCTTC. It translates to CASSLGRGTDGYTF.

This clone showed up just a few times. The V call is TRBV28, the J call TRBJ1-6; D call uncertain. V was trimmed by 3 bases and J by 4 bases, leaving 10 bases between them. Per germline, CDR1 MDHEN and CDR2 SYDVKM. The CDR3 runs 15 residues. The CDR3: CASSFLLQYNSPLHF. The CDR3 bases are TGTGCCAGCAGTTTTTTGTTACAGTATAATTCACCCCTCCACTTT.

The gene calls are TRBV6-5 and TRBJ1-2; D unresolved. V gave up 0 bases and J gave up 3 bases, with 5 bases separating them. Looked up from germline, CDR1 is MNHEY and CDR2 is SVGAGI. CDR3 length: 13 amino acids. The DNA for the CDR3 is TGTGCCAGCAGTTACTCTCGGGACTATGGCTACACCTTC. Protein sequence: CASSYSRDYGYTF.

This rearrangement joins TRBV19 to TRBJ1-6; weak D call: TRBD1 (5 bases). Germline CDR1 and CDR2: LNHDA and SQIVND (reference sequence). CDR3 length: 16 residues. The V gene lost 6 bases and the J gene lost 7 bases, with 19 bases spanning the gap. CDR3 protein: CASSPVGGKLNSPLHF. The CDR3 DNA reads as TGTGCCAGTAGCCCGGTCGGGGGAAAACTGAATTCACCCCTCCACTTT.

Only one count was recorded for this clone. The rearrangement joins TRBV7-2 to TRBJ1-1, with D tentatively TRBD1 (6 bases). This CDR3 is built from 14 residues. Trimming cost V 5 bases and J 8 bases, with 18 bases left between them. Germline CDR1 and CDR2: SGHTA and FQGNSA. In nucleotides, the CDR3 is TGTGCCAGCAGCCCCGCAGGGGTGGATACGGAAGCTTTCTTT. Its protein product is CASSPAGVDTEAFF.